The table lists the clone carrying this TCR beta chain with a count of one. Other nucleotide sequences in the sample specify the same CDR3. The V end was cut by 2 bases, the J end by 7 bases, with 9 bases between. This CDR3 is 13 amino acids long. Germline loops: CDR1 MNHEY, CDR2 SVGAGI. The repertoire was sequenced with immunoSEQ multiplex PCR; TCRdb's copy has only in-frame clones and lacks some. The sample yields 490,000 or so clones, more than 85% seen once. This record belongs to a study of blood T cell repertoires in COVID-19. Study details: T cells, B-cell-depleted T cells, or PBMCs provided the cDNA or gDNA that served as material.

Material for sequencing was PBMCs or T cells enriched from blood (not recorded which). This sequence joins TRBV6-5 and TRBJ1-5; D not resolved. This TCR came from a woman aged 60-75 years who had recovered from COVID-19. CDR3 bases: TGTGCCAGCAGTTACAGGGAGGGCCAGCCCCAGCATTTT. Translating it yields CASSYREGQPQHF.